Below are 10 T cell receptor beta chains sequenced from a single sample in a study of neoadjuvant anti-PD-1 for oral cavity cancer. Time point specified: after neoadjuvant nivolumab, at surgical resection. Sequenced by immunoSEQ multiplex PCR; TCRdb stores in-frame clones only, minus some. The sample shows tens of thousands of clones, 26% of them seen only once. Material: tumor tissue, obtained after nivolumab (anti-PD-1) treatment. These receptors were collected from a person aged 40 to 85 with oral cavity squamous cell carcinoma.

Regarding this clone: Relative to the germline gene, one junction end is altered; a read error may explain this. This chain joins TRBV7-7 and TRBJ2-2; D tentatively reads TRBD1 or TRBD2 (5 bases each). This CDR3 has 14 amino acids. The germline gives CDR1 SSHAT, CDR2 FNYEAQ (reference sequence). CDR3 coding DNA: TGTGCTAGCAGCTCCGGGACGGGCACCGGGGAGCTGTTTTTT. It specifies CASSSGTGTGELFF.

This clone was seen more than once but under ten times. The rearrangement joins TRBV4-1 to TRBJ1-2; D possibly corresponds to TRBD1 (6 bases). V lost 5 bases and J 5 bases, leaving 18 bases between the germline ends. The CDR3 has 15 residues. CDR1 and CDR2 (germline): MGHRA, YSYEKL. The CDR3 sequence: CASSNNDRRVYGYTF. CDR3 nucleotides: TGCGCCAGCAGCAATAATGACAGGAGGGTTTATGGCTACACCTTC.

V and J are TRBV11-2 and TRBJ1-1, with unresolved D. This CDR3 spans 14 amino acids. V gave up 0 bases and J gave up 2 bases, with 7 bases separating them. Germline assignment: CDR1 SGHAT and CDR2 FQNNGV. The CDR3: CASSLEADNTEAFF. In nucleotides, the CDR3 is TGTGCCAGCAGCTTAGAGGCGGATAACACTGAAGCTTTCTTT. Full variable domain (remainder filled in from reference TRBV11-2 and TRBJ1-1): EAGVAQSPRYKIIEKRQSVAFWCNPISGHATLYWYQQILGQGPKLLIQFQNNGVVDDSQLPKDRFSAERLKGVDSTLKIQPAKLEDSAVYLCASSLEADNTEAFFGQGTRLTVV.

The J gene is TRBJ2-1, the V gene TRBV30; 8 nucleotides agree with TRBD1. Germline CDR1 GTSNPN, CDR2 SVGIG (reference sequence). CDR3 size: 15 residues. Trimming cost V 2 bases and J 0 bases; bases outside gene matches: 3. The CDR3 DNA follows: TGTGCCTGGAGTAGACAGGGGAGCTCCTACAATGAGCAGTTCTTC. This gives the protein CAWSRQGSSYNEQFF.

This clone came up a few times. The J gene is TRBJ2-3, the V gene TRBV19, with D perhaps TRBD2 (5 bases). This CDR3 has 16 residues. Germline-derived CDR1 and CDR2 are LNHDA and SQIVND (reference sequence). Trimming shortened V by 2 bases and J by 0 bases, and 12 bases separated the two germline ends. The CDR3 loop reads CASSITGIASTDTQYF. CDR3 DNA sequence: TGTGCCAGTAGTATAACCGGGATCGCTAGCACAGATACGCAGTATTTT.

This clone occurred a few times. The chain links TRBV30 to TRBJ2-3, with D unclear. With 2 bases removed from V and 5 bases from J, the gap between germline ends came to 11 bases. The length of the CDR3 is 13 residues. CDR1 GTSNPN and CDR2 SVGIG come from the germline V gene (reference sequence). The CDR3 reads CAWSLGELDTQYF. For the CDR3, the DNA is TGTGCCTGGAGTCTTGGCGAATTAGATACGCAGTATTTT.

The chain couples TRBV6-5 to TRBJ2-1; 11 bases match TRBD2. The CDR3 is made up of 15 amino acids. V was pared by 8 bases and J by 8 bases, with 11 bases of the junction left unmatched. Germline-derived CDR1 and CDR2 are MNHEY and SVGAGI. CDR3 protein: CASSPGSGRVHEQFF. The CDR3 coding sequence is TGTGCCAGCTCCCCGGGTAGCGGGAGGGTTCATGAGCAGTTCTTC.

This clone was seen more than once but under ten times. The chain carries TRBV27 and TRBJ2-3; D is possibly TRBD2 (5 bases). Germline CDR1 reads MNHEY; CDR2 reads SMNVEV (reference sequence). This CDR3 contains 14 residues. V was pared by 4 bases and J by 4 bases, with 12 bases between. CDR3 in amino acids: CASSSLSGSDTQYF. The CDR3 bases are TGTGCCAGCAGTTCATTGTCGGGATCAGATACGCAGTATTTT.

The chain has TRBV2 and TRBJ2-7; D is possibly TRBD1 (6 bases). Germline values: CDR1 SNHLY, CDR2 FYNNEI. This CDR3 spans 14 amino acids. The V gene lost 4 bases and the J gene lost 3 bases, with 13 bases spanning the gap. CDR3 protein: CASSGAPGDYEQYF. The CDR3 DNA is TGTGCCAGCAGTGGAGCGCCAGGGGACTACGAGCAGTACTTC.

The V gene is TRBV2, the J gene TRBJ2-7; D assignment may be TRBD1 or TRBD2 (7 bases each). V dropped 6 bases and J dropped 6 bases, with 24 bases sitting between them. CDR1 is SNHLY and CDR2 is FYNNEI in the germline V gene. This CDR3 is 16 amino acids long. CDR3 protein: CASRGGARGQGVEQYF. The DNA for the CDR3 is TGTGCCAGCAGGGGAGGGGCCCGAGGTCAGGGGGTCGAGCAGTACTTC. Full variable domain (rest looked up from reference TRBV2 and TRBJ2-7): EPEVTQTPSHQVTQMGQEVILRCVPISNHLYFYWYRQILGQKVEFLVSFYNNEISEKSEIFDDQFSVERPDGSNFTLKIRSTKLEDSAMYFCASRGGARGQGVEQYFGPGTRLTVT.